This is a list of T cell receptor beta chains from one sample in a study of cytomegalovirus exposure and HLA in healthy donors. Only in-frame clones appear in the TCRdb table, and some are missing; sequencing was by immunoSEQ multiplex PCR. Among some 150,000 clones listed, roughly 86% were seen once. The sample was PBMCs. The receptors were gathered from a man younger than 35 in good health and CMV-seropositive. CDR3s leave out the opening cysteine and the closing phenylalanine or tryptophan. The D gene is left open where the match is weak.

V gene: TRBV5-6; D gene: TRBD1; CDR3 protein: ASSFDRVAGNTIY
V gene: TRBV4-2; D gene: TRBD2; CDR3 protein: ASSLGTSGGGTDTQY
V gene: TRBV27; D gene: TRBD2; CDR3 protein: ASSKWGEGFEQY
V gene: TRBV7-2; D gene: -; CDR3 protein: ASTGFGYT
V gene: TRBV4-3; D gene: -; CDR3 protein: ASSQDRGQLSGTQY
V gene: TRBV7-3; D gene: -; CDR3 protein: ASSLGGKSSEQY
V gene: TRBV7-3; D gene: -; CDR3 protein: ASSTQMNTEAF
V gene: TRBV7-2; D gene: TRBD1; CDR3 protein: ASSGIGTGIYGYT
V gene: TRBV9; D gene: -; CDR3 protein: ASSPQVPQETQY
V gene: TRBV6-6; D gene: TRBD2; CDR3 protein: ASSYSLAGPFDTQY
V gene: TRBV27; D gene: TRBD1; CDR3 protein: ASSDRGVGYT